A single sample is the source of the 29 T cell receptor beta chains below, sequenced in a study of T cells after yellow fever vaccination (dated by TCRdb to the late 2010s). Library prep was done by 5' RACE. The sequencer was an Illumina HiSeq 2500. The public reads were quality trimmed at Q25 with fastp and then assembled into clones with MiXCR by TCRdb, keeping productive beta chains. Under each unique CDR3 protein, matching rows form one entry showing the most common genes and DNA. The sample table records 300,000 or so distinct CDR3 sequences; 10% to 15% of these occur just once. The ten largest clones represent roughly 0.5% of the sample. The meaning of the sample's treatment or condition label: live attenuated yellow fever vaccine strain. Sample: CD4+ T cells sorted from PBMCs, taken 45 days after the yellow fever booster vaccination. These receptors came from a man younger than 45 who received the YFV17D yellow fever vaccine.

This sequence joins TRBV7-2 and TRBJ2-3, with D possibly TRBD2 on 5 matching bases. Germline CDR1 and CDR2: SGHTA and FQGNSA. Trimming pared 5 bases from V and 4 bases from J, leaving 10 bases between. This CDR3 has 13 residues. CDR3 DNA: TGTGCCAGCAGCGCAAATAGCGCAGATACGCAGTATTTT. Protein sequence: CASSANSADTQYF.

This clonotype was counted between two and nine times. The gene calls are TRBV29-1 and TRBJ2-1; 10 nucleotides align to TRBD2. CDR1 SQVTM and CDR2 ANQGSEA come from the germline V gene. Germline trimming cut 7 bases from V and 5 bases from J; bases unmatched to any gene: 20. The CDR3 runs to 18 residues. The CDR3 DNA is TGCAGCGGCACCGGGACTAGCGATCCCCTCACGGGAAACAATGAGCAGTTCTTC. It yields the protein CSGTGTSDPLTGNNEQFF.

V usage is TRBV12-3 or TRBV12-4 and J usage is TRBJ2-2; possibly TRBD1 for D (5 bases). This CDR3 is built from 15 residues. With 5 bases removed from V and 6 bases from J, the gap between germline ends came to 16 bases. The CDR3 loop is CASSPRAQVSGELFF. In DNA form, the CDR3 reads TGTGCCAGCAGTCCCAGGGCCCAAGTATCCGGGGAGCTGTTTTTT.

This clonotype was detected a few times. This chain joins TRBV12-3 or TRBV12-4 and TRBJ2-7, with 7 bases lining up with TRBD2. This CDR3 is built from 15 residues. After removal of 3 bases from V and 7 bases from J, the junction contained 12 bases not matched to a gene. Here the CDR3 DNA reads TGTGCCAGCAGTTTGAGTACGGGAGGCACCGGGGAGCAGTACTTC. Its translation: CASSLSTGGTGEQYF.

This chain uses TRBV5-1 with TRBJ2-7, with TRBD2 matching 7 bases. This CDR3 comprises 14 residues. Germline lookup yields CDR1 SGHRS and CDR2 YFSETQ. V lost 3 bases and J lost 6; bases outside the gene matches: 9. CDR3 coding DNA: TGCGCCAGCAGCTCTCCGGGGAGGGGAGGCGAGCAGTACTTC. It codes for CASSSPGRGGEQYF.

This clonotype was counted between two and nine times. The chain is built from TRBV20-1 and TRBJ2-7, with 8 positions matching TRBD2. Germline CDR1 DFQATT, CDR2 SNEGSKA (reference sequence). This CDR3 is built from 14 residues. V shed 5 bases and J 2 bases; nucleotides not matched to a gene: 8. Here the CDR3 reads CSAPFSGTPYEQYF. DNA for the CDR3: TGCAGTGCTCCCTTTAGCGGGACCCCCTACGAGCAGTACTTC.

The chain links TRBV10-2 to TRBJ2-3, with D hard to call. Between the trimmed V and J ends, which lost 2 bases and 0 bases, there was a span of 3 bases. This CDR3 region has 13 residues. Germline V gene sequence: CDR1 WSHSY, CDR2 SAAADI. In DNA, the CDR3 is TGCGCCAGCAGTGAGGCAAGCACAGATACGCAGTATTTT. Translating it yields CASSEASTDTQYF.

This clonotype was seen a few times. DNA for the CDR3: TGTGCCAGCAATAGTGGTGGCAGGGGAACCTACGAGCAGTACTTC. Translating gives CASNSGGRGTYEQYF. The genes are TRBV7-2 and TRBJ2-7; D might be TRBD1 (6 bases). This CDR3 is built from 15 residues. V was shortened by 7 bases and J by 2 bases, with 18 bases between the two germline ends. The germline gives CDR1 SGHTA, CDR2 FQGNSA.

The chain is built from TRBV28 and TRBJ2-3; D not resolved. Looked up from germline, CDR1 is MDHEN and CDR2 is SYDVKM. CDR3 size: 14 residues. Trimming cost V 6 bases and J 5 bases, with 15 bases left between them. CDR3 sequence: CASRTGPPLDTQYF. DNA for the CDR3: TGTGCCAGCAGAACCGGGCCCCCGCTAGATACGCAGTATTTT.

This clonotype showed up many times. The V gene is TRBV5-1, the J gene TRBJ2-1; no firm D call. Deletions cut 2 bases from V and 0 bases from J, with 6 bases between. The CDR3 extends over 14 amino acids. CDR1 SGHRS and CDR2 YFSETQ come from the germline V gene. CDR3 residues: CASSFPGSYNEQFF. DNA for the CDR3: TGCGCCAGCAGCTTTCCGGGCTCCTACAATGAGCAGTTCTTC.

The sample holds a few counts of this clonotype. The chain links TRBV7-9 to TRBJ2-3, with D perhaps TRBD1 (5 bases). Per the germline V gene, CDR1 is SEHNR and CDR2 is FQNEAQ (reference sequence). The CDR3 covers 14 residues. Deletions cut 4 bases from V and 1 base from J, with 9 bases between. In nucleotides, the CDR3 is TGTGCCAGCAGCTCCCAGGGCGGCACAGATACGCAGTATTTT. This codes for CASSSQGGTDTQYF.

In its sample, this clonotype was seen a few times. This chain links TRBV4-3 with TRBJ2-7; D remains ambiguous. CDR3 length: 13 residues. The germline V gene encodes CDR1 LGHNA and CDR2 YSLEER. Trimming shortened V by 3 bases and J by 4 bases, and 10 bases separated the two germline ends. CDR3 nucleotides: TGCGCCAGCAGCCAGGTCCTCTTTTACGAGCAGTACTTC. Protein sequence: CASSQVLFYEQYF.

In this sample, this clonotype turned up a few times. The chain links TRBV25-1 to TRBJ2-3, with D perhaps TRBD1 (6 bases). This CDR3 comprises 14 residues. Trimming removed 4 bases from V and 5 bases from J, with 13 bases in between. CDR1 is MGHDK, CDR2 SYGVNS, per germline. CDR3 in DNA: TGTGCCAGCAGTGCTACAGGGAAGGTAGATACGCAGTATTTT. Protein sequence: CASSATGKVDTQYF.

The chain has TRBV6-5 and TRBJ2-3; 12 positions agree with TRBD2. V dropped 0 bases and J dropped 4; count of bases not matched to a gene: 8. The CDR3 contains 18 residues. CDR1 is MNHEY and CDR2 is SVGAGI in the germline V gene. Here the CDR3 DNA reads TGTGCCAGCAGTTACTCAGACCCACTAGCGGGAGGTTCAGATACGCAGTATTTT. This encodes CASSYSDPLAGGSDTQYF.

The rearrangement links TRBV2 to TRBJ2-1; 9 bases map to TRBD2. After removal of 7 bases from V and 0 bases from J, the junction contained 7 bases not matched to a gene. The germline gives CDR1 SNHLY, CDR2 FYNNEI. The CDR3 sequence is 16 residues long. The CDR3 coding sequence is TGTGCCAGCACGGCTAGCGGGGCCCGCTCCTACAATGAGCAGTTCTTC. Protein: CASTASGARSYNEQFF.

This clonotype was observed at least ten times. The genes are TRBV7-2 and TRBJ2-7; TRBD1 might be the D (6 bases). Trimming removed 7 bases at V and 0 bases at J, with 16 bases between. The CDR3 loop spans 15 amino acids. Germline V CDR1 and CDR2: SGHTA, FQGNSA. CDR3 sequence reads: CASTTQGKGSYEQYF. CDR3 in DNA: TGTGCCAGCACCACTCAGGGGAAGGGCTCCTACGAGCAGTACTTC.

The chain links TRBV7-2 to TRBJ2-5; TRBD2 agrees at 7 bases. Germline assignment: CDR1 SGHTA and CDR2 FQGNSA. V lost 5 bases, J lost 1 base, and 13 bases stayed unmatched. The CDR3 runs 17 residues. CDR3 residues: CASSPGWAGVAQETQYF. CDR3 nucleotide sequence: TGTGCCAGCAGCCCAGGCTGGGCGGGAGTGGCCCAAGAGACCCAGTACTTC.

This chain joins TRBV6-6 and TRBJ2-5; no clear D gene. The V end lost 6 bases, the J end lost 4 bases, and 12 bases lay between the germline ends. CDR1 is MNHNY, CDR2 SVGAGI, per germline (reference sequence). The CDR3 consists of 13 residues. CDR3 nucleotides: TGTGCCAGCAGACCGGAGAAAGGAGAGACCCAGTACTTC. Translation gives CASRPEKGETQYF.

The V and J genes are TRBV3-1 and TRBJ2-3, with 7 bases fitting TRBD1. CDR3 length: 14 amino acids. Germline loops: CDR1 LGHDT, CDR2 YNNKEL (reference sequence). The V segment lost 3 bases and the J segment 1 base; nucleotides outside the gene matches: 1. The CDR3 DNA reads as TGTGCCAGCAGCCAGGGACAGCGCACAGATACGCAGTATTTT. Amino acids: CASSQGQRTDTQYF.

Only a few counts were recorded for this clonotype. CDR3 protein: CASSLPGGDEQYF. The CDR3 coding sequence is TGCGCCAGCAGCTTGCCGGGCGGGGACGAGCAGTACTTC. The chain carries TRBV5-1 and TRBJ2-7; the D gene is possibly TRBD2 (6 bases). The CDR3 sequence is 13 residues long. Trimming shortened V by 1 base and J by 5 bases, and 10 bases separated the two germline ends. Looked up from germline, CDR1 is SGHRS and CDR2 is YFSETQ.

The CDR3 reads CSARPPKAGVKETQYF. Written as DNA, the CDR3 is TGCAGTGCTAGACCGCCCAAAGCGGGAGTTAAAGAGACCCAGTACTTC. V and J are TRBV20-1 and TRBJ2-5, with 8 bases matching TRBD2. This CDR3 spans 16 amino acids. J gave up 3 bases and V 2 bases, and 11 bases lay outside the gene matches. CDR1 is DFQATT and CDR2 is SNEGSKA in the germline V gene (reference sequence).

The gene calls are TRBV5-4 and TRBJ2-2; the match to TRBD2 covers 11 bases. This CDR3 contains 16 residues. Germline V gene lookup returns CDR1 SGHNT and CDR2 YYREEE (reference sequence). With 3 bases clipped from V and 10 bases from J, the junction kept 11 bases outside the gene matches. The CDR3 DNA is TGTGCCAGCAGCTCGGCTGGTAGCGGGAGGGCCACGGAGCTGTTTTTT. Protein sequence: CASSSAGSGRATELFF.

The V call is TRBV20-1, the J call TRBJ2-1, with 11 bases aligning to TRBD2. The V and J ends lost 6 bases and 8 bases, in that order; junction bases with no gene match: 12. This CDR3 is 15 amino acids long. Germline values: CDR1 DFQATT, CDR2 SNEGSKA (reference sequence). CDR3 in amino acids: CSARANSGRVDEQFF. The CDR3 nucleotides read TGCAGTGCCCGAGCAAATAGCGGGAGGGTAGATGAGCAGTTCTTC.

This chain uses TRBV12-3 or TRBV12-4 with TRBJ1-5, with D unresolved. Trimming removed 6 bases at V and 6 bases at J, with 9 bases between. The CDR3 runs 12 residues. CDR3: CASSKGIQPQHF. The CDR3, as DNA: TGTGCCAGCAGCAAAGGGATTCAGCCCCAGCATTTT.

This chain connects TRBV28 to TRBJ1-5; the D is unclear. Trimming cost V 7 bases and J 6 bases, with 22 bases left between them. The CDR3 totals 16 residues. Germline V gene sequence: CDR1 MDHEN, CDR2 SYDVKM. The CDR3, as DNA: TGTGCCAGCATACCCGGCGGGCAGTCAGTGGGTCAGCCCCAGCATTTT. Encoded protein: CASIPGGQSVGQPQHF.

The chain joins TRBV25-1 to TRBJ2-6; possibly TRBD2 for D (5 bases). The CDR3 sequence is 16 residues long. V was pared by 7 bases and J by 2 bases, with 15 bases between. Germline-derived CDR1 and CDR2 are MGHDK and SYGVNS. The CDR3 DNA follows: TGTGCCAGCAAGGAGGAACTGGGCGCTGGGGCCAACGTCCTGACTTTC. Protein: CASKEELGAGANVLTF.

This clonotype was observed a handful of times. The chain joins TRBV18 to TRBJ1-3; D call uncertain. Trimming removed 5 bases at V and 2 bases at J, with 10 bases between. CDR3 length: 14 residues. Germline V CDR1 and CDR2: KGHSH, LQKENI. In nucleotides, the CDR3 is TGTGCCAGCTCATTAGACGCCGCTGGAAACACCATATATTTT. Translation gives CASSLDAAGNTIYF.

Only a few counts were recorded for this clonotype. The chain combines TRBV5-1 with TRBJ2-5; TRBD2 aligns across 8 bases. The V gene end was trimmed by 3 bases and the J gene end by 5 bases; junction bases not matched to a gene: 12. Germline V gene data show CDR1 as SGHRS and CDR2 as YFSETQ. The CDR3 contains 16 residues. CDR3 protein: CASSSGYSGSEETQYF. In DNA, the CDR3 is TGCGCCAGCAGCTCCGGTTACAGCGGGAGTGAGGAGACCCAGTACTTC.

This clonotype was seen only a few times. CDR3 in amino acids: CSARDIQNPDTQYF. The CDR3 DNA reads TGCAGTGCTAGAGATATACAGAACCCAGATACGCAGTATTTT. The gene calls are TRBV20-1 and TRBJ2-3, with D unresolved. Germline CDR1 DFQATT, CDR2 SNEGSKA (reference sequence). There are 14 residues in the CDR3. V was cut by 0 bases and J by 4 bases, with 11 bases left in between.